The 26 T cell receptor beta chains presented below share a single source sample, sequenced in a study of CD8 T cells in Susac syndrome (dated by TCRdb to about 2019). Library preparation used the immunoSEQ multiplex PCR assay. RNA was extracted with the RNeasy kit and 0.5 to 1 ug was reverse transcribed using random hexamers. The public sequencing data were trimmed at Q25 with fastp and processed into clonotypes with MiXCR by TCRdb, which kept only in-frame beta chains. Each CDR3 protein gets just one entry, which takes the most common genes and DNA from the rows behind it. This sample holds 150,000 to 160,000 distinct CDR3 sequences; approximately 94% were observed only once. The ten largest clones add up to around 0.21% of the sample. Material for sequencing was CD8+ T cells from PBMCs. The receptors come from a human donor with multiple sclerosis.

The chain joins TRBV27 to TRBJ2-7; D is ambiguous. The CDR3 runs to 16 residues. Germline CDR1 and CDR2: MNHEY and SMNVEV (reference sequence). V lost 2 bases to trimming and J lost 3 bases, with 17 bases between them. The CDR3 bases are TGTGCCAGCAGTTTAAGTGGAGCCTCCCGGCGCTACGAGCAGTACTTC. This sequence encodes CASSLSGASRRYEQYF.

This chain uses TRBV6-5 with TRBJ2-7; unclear D gene. CDR3 length: 17 residues. CDR1 MNHEY and CDR2 SVGAGI come from the germline V gene. V was trimmed by 0 bases and J by 1 base, leaving 16 bases between them. The CDR3 loop is CASSYSTENPKSYEQYF. CDR3 nucleotide sequence: TGTGCCAGCAGTTACTCGACGGAGAACCCAAAATCCTACGAGCAGTACTTC.

This chain connects TRBV6-2 or TRBV6-3 to TRBJ2-1, with 12 bases lining up with TRBD1. CDR1 is MNHEY and CDR2 is SVGEGT in the germline V gene. The J segment lost 9 bases and the V segment lost 2 bases, leaving 8 bases of the junction unmatched. This CDR3 contains 16 residues. The chain's CDR3 is CASSYRDRGRWGEQFF. The CDR3, as DNA: TGTGCCAGCAGTTACCGGGACAGGGGGCGATGGGGTGAGCAGTTCTTC.

V gene TRBV3-1 combines with J gene TRBJ1-1, with D unclear. The germline V gene encodes CDR1 LGHDT and CDR2 YNNKEL (reference sequence). V was shortened by 0 bases and J by 0 bases, with 5 bases between the two germline ends. The CDR3 extends over 14 amino acids. The CDR3 region has the DNA TGTGCCAGCAGCCAAGATTGGGTGAACACTGAAGCTTTCTTT. Protein sequence: CASSQDWVNTEAFF.

The chain uses TRBV7-6 and TRBJ2-7; maybe TRBD2 (5 bases). The CDR3 totals 14 residues. Per germline, CDR1 SGHVS and CDR2 FNYEAQ. V was trimmed by 1 base and J by 6 bases, leaving 13 bases between them. The chain's CDR3 is CASSLGAEGGEQYF. Written as DNA, the CDR3 is TGTGCCAGCAGCTTAGGGGCCGAGGGCGGCGAGCAGTACTTC.

The genes are TRBV9 and TRBJ2-1, with a tentative D call TRBD2 (6 bases). The CDR3 loop spans 14 amino acids. Germline lookup yields CDR1 SGDLS and CDR2 YYNGEE. Deletions cut 0 bases from V and 5 bases from J, with 9 bases between. The CDR3 DNA reads TGTGCCAGCAGCGTAGCGGGGGAGCACAATGAGCAGTTCTTC. This translates into CASSVAGEHNEQFF. The entire variable domain, with the rest obtained from reference TRBV9 and TRBJ2-1, is as follows: DSGVTQTPKHLITATGQRVTLRCSPRSGDLSVYWYQQSLDQGLQFLIQYYNGEERAKGNILERFSAQQFPDLHSELNLSSLELGDSALYFCASSVAGEHNEQFFGPGTRLTVL.

V usage is TRBV4-3 and J usage is TRBJ2-4, with D unresolved. The CDR3 length is 15 residues. V was shortened by 1 base and J by 2 bases, with 9 bases between the two germline ends. Germline V gene data show CDR1 as LGHNA and CDR2 as YSLEER. The chain's CDR3 is CASSQVDSSKNIQYF. CDR3 nucleotide sequence: TGCGCCAGCAGCCAAGTGGATTCCTCCAAAAACATTCAGTACTTC.

The genes are TRBV13 and TRBJ2-2; D uncertain. The CDR3 has 12 amino acids. CDR1 is PRHDT, CDR2 FYEKMQ, per germline (reference sequence). Trimming pared 6 bases from V and 3 bases from J, leaving 5 bases between. The CDR3 DNA sequence: TGTGCCAGCAGAAGGGACACCGGGGAGCTGTTTTTT. It codes for CASRRDTGELFF.

J is TRBJ2-3 and V is TRBV12-3 or TRBV12-4; 8 bases are shared with TRBD2. V lost 7 bases and J lost 4; bases outside the gene matches: 7. The CDR3 has 14 amino acids. The DNA of the CDR3 is TGTGCCAGCATACCAACGGGGGGGCCAGATACGCAGTATTTT. Protein sequence: CASIPTGGPDTQYF.

The rearrangement uses TRBV9 and TRBJ2-1, with a tentative D call TRBD2 (7 bases). The germline V gene has CDR1 SGDLS and CDR2 YYNGEE. V dropped 0 bases and J dropped 7 bases, with 14 bases sitting between them. This CDR3 is built from 15 residues. CDR3 sequence (DNA): TGTGCCAGCAGCGTAGCTAGGGGGGGGTCGAATGAGCAGTTCTTC. It specifies CASSVARGGSNEQFF.

V usage is TRBV27 and J usage is TRBJ2-3, with 10 nucleotides matching TRBD2. With V trimmed by 7 bases and J by 4 bases, 5 bases remained unmatched. Germline V gene lookup returns CDR1 MNHEY and CDR2 SMNVEV (reference sequence). CDR3 length: 14 amino acids. CDR3 amino acids: CASNQRGGSDTQYF. In nucleotides, the CDR3 is TGTGCCAGCAACCAGCGGGGGGGCTCAGATACGCAGTATTTT.

The CDR3 spells CASAGTASTDTQYF. CDR3 nucleotide sequence: TGTGCCAGCGCGGGGACAGCTAGCACAGATACGCAGTATTTT. The V and J genes are TRBV6-1 and TRBJ2-3; tentative D call: TRBD1 (7 bases). V lost 8 bases and J 0 bases, leaving 12 bases between the germline ends. Germline-derived CDR1 and CDR2 are MNHNS and SASEGT. The CDR3 is 14 residues long.

The J gene is TRBJ1-2, the V gene TRBV5-1; TRBD1 aligns across 7 bases. This CDR3 has 18 residues. Germline V gene sequence: CDR1 SGHRS, CDR2 YFSETQ. V lost 4 bases and J lost 8; bases outside the gene matches: 23. The CDR3 coding sequence is TGCGCCAGCAGCCACGGACAGGAAGGGCTCCGCTTTATGGAAGGCTACACCTTC. Its translation is CASSHGQEGLRFMEGYTF.

The chain employs TRBV4-2 and TRBJ2-7; a weak D match, TRBD1 (6 bases). Germline assignment: CDR1 LGHNA and CDR2 YNFKEQ. The CDR3 sequence is 13 residues long. V lost 4 bases and J lost 2, with 9 bases in between. The CDR3: CASSPGQPYEQYF. CDR3 DNA sequence: TGTGCCAGCAGCCCCGGACAGCCCTACGAGCAGTACTTC.

The chain recombines TRBV3-1 with TRBJ2-2; D not resolved. The CDR3 runs to 13 residues. Deletions cut 6 bases from V and 3 bases from J, with 8 bases between. CDR1 and CDR2 (germline): LGHDT, YNNKEL (reference sequence). CDR3 residues: CASRDRDTGELFF. The CDR3 DNA sequence: TGTGCCAGCAGGGATCGGGACACCGGGGAGCTGTTTTTT.

In the case of this clonotype: It is unclear where the CDR3 begins or ends on the DNA, so no DNA is shown, and the CDR3 is as TCRdb lists it. The V call is TRBV7-5, the J call TRBJ1-5; the table names TRBD1, a call not compared with the DNA. TRBV7-5 constitutes a pseudogene. A total of 16 residues make up the CDR3, ends included. This CDR3 is CISVPEATTGCQPQHF.

Details on this clonotype: A junction end diverges from the germline sequence, so it may reflect a read error. The chain carries TRBV7-7 and TRBJ2-5; possibly TRBD2 for D (6 bases). The V gene's germline CDR1 is SSHAT and CDR2 FNYEAQ (reference sequence). CDR3 length: 14 amino acids. CDR3 amino acids: CASSSRDSPLTQYF. As DNA, the CDR3 is TGTGCTAGCAGCTCCAGGGACTCCCCCTTGACCCAGTACTTC. The variable domain in full, with the rest retrieved from reference TRBV7-7 and TRBJ2-5, is GAGVSQSPRYKVTKRGQDVTLRCDPISSHATLYWYQQALGQGPEFLTYFNYEAQPDKSGLPSDRFSAERPEGSISTLTIQRTEQRDSAMYRCASSSRDSPLTQYFGPGTRLLVL.

The chain recombines TRBV20-1 with TRBJ2-1, with 11 bases that match TRBD2. CDR1 and CDR2 (germline): DFQATT, SNEGSKA (reference sequence). CDR3 size: 18 residues. With 6 bases clipped from V and 7 bases from J, the junction kept 20 bases outside the gene matches. The CDR3 spells CSALGALAGDLSWNEQFF. The CDR3 DNA is TGCAGTGCCCTAGGGGCACTAGCGGGGGACCTCTCGTGGAATGAGCAGTTCTTC.

The rearrangement joins TRBV29-1 to TRBJ1-1; 9 bases align to TRBD1. V was pared by 8 bases and J by 3 bases, with 7 bases of the junction left unmatched. Germline V gene data show CDR1 as SQVTM and CDR2 as ANQGSEA. CDR3 length: 13 amino acids. The CDR3 loop reads CSTPQGADTEAFF. The CDR3 DNA follows: TGCAGCACCCCACAGGGGGCGGACACTGAAGCTTTCTTT.

The chain recombines TRBV29-1 with TRBJ2-1; no firm D call. The germline gives CDR1 SQVTM, CDR2 ANQGSEA. This CDR3 has 12 amino acids. The V and J ends lost 4 bases and 2 bases respectively, with 6 bases between them. CDR3 DNA sequence: TGCAGCGTTGTTGATACCTACAATGAGCAGTTCTTC. Its translation: CSVVDTYNEQFF.

The chain recombines TRBV13 with TRBJ2-7; D not certain. There are 14 residues in the CDR3. V was pared by 2 bases and J by 7 bases, with 15 bases between. The germline V gene has CDR1 PRHDT and CDR2 FYEKMQ (reference sequence). CDR3 sequence: CASSLYRRYGEQYF. For the CDR3, the DNA is TGTGCCAGCAGCTTATATCGACGGTACGGTGAGCAGTACTTC.

The chain joins TRBV20-1 to TRBJ1-5; D possibly corresponds to TRBD1 (5 bases). Germline loops: CDR1 DFQATT, CDR2 SNEGSKA (reference sequence). The V gene lost 0 bases and the J gene lost 4 bases, with 13 bases spanning the gap. The CDR3 runs to 15 residues. The CDR3 DNA reads as TGCAGTGCTAGAGATTCAGGGATCCGGAATCAGCCCCAGCATTTT. This translates into CSARDSGIRNQPQHF.

The CDR3 loop is CASSVGRTRLVDQETQYF. Written as DNA, the CDR3 is TGTGCCAGCAGTGTAGGTCGGACGAGACTCGTTGACCAAGAGACCCAGTACTTC. The chain combines TRBV2 with TRBJ2-5, with no clear D. From germline, CDR1 is SNHLY and CDR2 FYNNEI. The germline V and J ends were trimmed by 4 bases and 0 bases, with 21 bases remaining between them. This CDR3 is built from 18 residues.

This chain links TRBV9 with TRBJ2-3; no clear D. Germline CDR1 SGDLS, CDR2 YYNGEE. V was cut by 0 bases and J by 3 bases, with 11 bases left in between. This CDR3 contains 15 residues. This chain's CDR3 is CASSVELGATDTQYF. The CDR3 DNA sequence: TGTGCCAGCAGCGTAGAGCTAGGAGCAACAGATACGCAGTATTTT.

The CDR3 nucleotides read TGTGCCAGCAGCCAAAGACGACAGGGTGGAGGGACTGAAGCTTTCTTT. Its translation is CASSQRRQGGGTEAFF. This chain uses TRBV14 with TRBJ1-1, with 7 bases matching TRBD1. The V and J ends lost 2 bases and 5 bases, in that order; junction bases with no gene match: 11. The CDR3 covers 16 residues. Germline values: CDR1 SGHDN, CDR2 FVKESK.

In this sample, this clonotype turned up a few times. The chain has TRBV7-9 and TRBJ1-2; 7 bases agree with TRBD1. With 4 bases clipped from V and 7 bases from J, the junction kept 3 bases outside the gene matches. Germline V gene data show CDR1 as SEHNR and CDR2 as FQNEAQ (reference sequence). This CDR3 spans 12 amino acids. The CDR3 DNA follows: TGTGCCAGCAGCTCCACAGGGGTTGGCTACACCTTC. It encodes CASSSTGVGYTF.